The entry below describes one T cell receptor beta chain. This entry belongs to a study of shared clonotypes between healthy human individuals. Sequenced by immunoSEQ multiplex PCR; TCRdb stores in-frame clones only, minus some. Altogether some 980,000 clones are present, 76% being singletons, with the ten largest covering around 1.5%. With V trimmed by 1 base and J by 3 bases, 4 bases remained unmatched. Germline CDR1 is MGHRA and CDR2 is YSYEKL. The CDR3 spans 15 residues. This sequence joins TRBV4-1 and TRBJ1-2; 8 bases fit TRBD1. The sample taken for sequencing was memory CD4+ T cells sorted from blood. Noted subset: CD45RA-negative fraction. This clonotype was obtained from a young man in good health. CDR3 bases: TGCGCCAGCAGCCAAGTAGGACAGGGTCACTATGGCTACACCTTC. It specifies CASSQVGQGHYGYTF.